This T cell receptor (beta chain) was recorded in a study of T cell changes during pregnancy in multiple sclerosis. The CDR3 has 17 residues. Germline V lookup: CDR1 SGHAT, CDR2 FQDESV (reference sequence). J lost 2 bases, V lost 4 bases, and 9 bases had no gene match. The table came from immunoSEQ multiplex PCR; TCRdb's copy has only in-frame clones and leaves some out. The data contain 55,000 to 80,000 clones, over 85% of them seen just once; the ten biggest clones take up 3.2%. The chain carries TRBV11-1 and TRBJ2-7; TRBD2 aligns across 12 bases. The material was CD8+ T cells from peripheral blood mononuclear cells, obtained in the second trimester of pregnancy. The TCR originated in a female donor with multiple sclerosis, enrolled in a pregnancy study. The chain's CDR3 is CASSSPTSGGPTYEQYF. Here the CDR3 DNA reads TGTGCCAGCAGCTCCCCGACTAGCGGGGGCCCAACCTACGAGCAGTACTTC.